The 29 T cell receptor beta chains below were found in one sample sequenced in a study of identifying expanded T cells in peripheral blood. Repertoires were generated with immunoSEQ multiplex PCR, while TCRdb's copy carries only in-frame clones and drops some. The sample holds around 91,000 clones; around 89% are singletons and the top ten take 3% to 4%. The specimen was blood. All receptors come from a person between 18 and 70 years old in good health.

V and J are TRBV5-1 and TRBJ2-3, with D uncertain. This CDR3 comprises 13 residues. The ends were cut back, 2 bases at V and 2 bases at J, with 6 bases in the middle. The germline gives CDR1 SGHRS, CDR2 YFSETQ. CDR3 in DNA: TGCGCCAGCAGCTTACAAGTCACAGATACGCAGTATTTT. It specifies CASSLQVTDTQYF.

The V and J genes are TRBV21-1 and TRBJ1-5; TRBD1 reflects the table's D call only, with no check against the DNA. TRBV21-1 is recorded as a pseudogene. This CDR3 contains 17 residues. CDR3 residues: CASSKASGEVRNQPQHF. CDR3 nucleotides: TGTGCCAGCAGCAAAGCTTCAGGGGAAGTACGCAATCAGCCCCAGCATTTT.

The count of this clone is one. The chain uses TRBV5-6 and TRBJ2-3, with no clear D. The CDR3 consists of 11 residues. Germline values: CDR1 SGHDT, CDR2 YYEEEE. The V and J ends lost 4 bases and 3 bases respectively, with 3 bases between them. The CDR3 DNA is TGTGCCAGCAGCACGACAGATACGCAGTATTTT. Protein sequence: CASSTTDTQYF.

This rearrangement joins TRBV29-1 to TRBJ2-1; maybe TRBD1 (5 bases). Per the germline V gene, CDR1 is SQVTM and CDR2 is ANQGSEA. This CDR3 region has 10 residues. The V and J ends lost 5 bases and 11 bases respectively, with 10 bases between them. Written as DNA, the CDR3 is TGCAGCGTTTTACAGGATAAGCAGTTCTTC. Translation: CSVLQDKQFF.

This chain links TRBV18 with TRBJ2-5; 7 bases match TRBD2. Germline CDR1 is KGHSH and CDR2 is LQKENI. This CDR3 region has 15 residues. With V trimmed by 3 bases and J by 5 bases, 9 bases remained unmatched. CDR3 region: CASSPLERGGETQYF. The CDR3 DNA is TGTGCCAGCTCACCCCTTGAGCGGGGCGGGGAGACCCAGTACTTC. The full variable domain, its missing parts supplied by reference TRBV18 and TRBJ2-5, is NAGVMQNPRHLVRRRGQEARLRCSPMKGHSHVYWYRQLPEEGLKFMVYLQKENIIDESGMPKERFSAEFPKEGPSILRIQQVVRGDSAAYFCASSPLERGGETQYFGPGTRLLVL.

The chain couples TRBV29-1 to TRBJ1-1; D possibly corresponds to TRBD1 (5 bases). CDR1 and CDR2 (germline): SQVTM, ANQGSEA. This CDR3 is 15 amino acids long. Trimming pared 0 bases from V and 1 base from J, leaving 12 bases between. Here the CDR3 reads CSVEEATDWNTEAFF. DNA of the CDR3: TGCAGCGTTGAAGAGGCGACAGATTGGAACACTGAAGCTTTCTTT. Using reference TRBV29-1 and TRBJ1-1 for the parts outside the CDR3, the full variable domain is SAVISQKPSRDICQRGTSLTIQCQVDSQVTMMFWYRQQPGQSLTLIATANQGSEATYESGFVIDKFPISRPNLTFSTLTVSNMSPEDSSIYLCSVEEATDWNTEAFFGQGTRLTVV.

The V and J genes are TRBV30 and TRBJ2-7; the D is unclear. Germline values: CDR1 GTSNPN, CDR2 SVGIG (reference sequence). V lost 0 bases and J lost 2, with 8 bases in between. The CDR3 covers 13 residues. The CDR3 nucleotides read TGTGCCTGGAGTGTCCCAGGAACCTACGAGCAGTACTTC. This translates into CAWSVPGTYEQYF.

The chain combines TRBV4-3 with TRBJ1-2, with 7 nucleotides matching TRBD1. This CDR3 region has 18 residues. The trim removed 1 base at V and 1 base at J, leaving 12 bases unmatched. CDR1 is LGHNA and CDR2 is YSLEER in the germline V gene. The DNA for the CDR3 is TGCGCCAGCAGCCAAGGGCCGCAGGGGGGACCTATTAACTATGGCTACACCTTC. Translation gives CASSQGPQGGPINYGYTF.

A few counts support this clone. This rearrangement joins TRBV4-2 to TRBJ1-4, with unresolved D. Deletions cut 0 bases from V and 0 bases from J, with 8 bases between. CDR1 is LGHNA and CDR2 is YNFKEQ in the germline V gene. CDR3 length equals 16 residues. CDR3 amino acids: CASSQDLLATNEKLFF. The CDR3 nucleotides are TGTGCCAGCAGCCAAGATCTTCTTGCAACTAATGAAAAACTGTTTTTT.

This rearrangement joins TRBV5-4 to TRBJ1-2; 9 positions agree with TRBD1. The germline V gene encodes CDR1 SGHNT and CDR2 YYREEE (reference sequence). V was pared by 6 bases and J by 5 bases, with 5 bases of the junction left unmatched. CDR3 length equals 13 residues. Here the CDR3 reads CASTGTGLYGYTF. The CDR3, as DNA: TGTGCCAGCACCGGGACAGGGTTGTATGGCTACACCTTC.

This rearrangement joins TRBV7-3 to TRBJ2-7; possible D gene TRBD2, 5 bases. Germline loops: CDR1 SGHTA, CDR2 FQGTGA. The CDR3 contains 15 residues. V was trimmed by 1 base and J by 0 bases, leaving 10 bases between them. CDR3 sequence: CASSLSEGSSYEQYF. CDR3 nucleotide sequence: TGTGCCAGCAGCTTAAGTGAAGGGAGCTCCTACGAGCAGTACTTC.

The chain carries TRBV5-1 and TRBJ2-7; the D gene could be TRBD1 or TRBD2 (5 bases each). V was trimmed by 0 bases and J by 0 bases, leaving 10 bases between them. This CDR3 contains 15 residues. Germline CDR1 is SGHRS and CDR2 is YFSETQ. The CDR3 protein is CASSLVPGGSYEQYF. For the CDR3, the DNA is TGCGCCAGCAGCTTGGTACCTGGGGGCTCCTACGAGCAGTACTTC.

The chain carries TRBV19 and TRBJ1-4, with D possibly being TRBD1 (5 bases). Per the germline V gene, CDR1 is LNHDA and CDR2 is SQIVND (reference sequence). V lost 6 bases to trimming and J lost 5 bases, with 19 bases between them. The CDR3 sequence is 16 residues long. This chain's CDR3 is CASREGTANGNEKLFF. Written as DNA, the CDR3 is TGTGCCAGTAGAGAAGGGACGGCGAATGGGAATGAAAAACTGTTTTTT.

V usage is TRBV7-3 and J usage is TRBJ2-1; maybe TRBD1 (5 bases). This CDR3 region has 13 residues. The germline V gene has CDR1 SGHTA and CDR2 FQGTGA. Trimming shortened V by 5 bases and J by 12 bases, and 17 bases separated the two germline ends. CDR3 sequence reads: CASSLGHPGWQFF. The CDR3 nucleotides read TGTGCCAGCAGCCTAGGACACCCTGGGTGGCAGTTCTTC.

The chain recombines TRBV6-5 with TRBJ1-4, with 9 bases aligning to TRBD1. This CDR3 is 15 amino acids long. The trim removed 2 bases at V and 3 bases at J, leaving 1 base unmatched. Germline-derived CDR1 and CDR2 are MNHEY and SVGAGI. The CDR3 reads CASSYRQGANEKLFF. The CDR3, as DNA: TGTGCCAGCAGTTACCGACAGGGGGCTAATGAAAAACTGTTTTTT.

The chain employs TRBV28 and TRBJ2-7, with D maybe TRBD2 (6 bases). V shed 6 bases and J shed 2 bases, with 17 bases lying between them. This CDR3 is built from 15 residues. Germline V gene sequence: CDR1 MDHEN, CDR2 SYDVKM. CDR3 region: CASSSLDLAPYEQYF. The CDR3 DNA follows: TGTGCCAGCAGCTCCTTGGATCTAGCGCCCTACGAGCAGTACTTC.

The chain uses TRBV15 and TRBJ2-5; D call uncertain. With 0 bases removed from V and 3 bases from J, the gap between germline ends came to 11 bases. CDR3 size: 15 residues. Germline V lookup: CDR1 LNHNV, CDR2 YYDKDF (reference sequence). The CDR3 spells CATSRDLGEEETQYF. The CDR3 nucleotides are TGTGCCACCAGCAGAGATCTTGGCGAGGAAGAGACCCAGTACTTC.

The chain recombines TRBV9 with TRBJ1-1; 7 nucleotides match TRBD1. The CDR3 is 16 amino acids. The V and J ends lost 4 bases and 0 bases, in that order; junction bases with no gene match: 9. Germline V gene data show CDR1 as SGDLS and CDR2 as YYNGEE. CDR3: CASSPKWTGMNTEAFF. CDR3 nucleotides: TGTGCCAGCAGCCCAAAGTGGACAGGTATGAACACTGAAGCTTTCTTT.

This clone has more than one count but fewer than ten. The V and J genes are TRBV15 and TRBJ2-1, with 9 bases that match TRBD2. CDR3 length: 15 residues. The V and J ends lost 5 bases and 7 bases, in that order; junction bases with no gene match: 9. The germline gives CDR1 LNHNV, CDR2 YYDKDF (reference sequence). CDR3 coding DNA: TGTGCCACCAGCGAAGGTAGCGGGAGTTCGAATGAGCAGTTCTTC. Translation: CATSEGSGSSNEQFF.

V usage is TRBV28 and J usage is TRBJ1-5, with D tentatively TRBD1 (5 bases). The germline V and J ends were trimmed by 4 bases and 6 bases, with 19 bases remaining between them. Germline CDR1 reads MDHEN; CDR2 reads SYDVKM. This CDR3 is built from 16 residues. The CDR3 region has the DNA TGTGCCAGCAGTTCCTCGGACTGGGGCAGGAGTCAGCCCCAGCATTTT. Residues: CASSSSDWGRSQPQHF.

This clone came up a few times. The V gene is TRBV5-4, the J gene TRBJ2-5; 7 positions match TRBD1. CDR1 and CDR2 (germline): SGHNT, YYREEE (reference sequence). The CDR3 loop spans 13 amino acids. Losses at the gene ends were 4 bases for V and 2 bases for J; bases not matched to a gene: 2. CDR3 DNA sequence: TGTGCCAGCAGCCCGGGACAGCAAGAGACCCAGTACTTC. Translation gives CASSPGQQETQYF. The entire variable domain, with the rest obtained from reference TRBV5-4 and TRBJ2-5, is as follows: ETGVTQSPTHLIKTRGQQVTLRCSSQSGHNTVSWYQQALGQGPQFIFQYYREEENGRGNFPPRFSGLQFPNYSSELNVNALELDDSALYLCASSPGQQETQYFGPGTRLLVL.

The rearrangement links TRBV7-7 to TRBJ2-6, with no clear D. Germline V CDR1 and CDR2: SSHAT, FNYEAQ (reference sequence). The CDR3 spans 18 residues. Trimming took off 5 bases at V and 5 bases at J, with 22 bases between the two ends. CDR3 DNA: TGTGCCAGCAGCATACCTAGAAGGCCACAAAGTCGGGCCAACGTCCTGACTTTC. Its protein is CASSIPRRPQSRANVLTF.

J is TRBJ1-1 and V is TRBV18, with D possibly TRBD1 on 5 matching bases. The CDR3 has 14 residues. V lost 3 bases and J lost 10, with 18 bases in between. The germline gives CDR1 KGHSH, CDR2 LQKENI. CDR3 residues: CASSPGFRLGTAFF. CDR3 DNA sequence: TGTGCCAGCTCACCTGGCTTCCGGTTAGGGACAGCTTTCTTT.

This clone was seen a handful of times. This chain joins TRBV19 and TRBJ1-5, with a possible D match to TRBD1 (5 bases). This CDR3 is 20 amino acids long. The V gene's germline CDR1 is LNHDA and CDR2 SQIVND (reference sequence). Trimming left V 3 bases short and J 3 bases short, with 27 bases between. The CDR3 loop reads CASSMGVGDLVAINNQPQHF. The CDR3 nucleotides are TGTGCCAGTAGTATGGGAGTGGGGGACCTAGTTGCGATAAACAATCAGCCCCAGCATTTT.

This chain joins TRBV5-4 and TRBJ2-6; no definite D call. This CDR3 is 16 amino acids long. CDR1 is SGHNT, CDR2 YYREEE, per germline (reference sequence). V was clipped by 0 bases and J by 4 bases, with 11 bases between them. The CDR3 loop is CASSLGGVLGANVLTF. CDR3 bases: TGTGCCAGCAGCTTGGGTGGGGTATTAGGGGCCAACGTCCTGACTTTC.

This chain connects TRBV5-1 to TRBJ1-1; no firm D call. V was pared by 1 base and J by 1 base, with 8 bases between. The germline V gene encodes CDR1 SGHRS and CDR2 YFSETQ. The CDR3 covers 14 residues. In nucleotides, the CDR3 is TGCGCCAGCAGCTTGCCGGGCAGGAACACTGAAGCTTTCTTT. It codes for CASSLPGRNTEAFF.

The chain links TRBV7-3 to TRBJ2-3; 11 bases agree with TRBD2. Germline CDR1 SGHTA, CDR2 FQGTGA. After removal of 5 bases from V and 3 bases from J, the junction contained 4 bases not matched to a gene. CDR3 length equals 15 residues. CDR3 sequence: CASSRSSGRTDTQYF. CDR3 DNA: TGTGCCAGCAGCCGATCTAGCGGGAGGACAGATACGCAGTATTTT.

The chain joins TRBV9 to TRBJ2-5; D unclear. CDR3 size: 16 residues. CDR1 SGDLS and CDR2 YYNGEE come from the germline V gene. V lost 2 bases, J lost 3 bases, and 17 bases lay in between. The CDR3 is CASSVPGSGVKETQYF. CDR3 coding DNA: TGTGCCAGCAGCGTTCCGGGTAGTGGGGTCAAAGAGACCCAGTACTTC.

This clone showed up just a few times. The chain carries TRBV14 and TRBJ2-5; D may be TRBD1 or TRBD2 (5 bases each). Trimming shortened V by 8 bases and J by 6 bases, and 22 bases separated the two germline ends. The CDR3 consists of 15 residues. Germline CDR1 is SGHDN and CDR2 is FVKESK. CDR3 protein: CASDLGAGPWKTQYF. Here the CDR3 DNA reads TGTGCCAGCGACCTCGGGGCAGGCCCTTGGAAGACCCAGTACTTC.